The T cell receptor beta chain under discussion was sequenced for a study of post-analysis software for immune sequencing data. There are 15 residues in the CDR3. Germline values: CDR1 SEHNR, CDR2 FQNEAQ (reference sequence). The V and J ends lost 5 bases and 4 bases, in that order; junction bases with no gene match: 8. This clonotype was counted a few times. Its antigen is not identified. Notes on the study in general: Five or six TRBV segments appeared more often in patients than in controls, and TRBV5-6, TRBV5-1 and TRBV20-1 were among these.

Prepared TCR beta cDNA libraries contained unique molecular identifiers. Via MiXCR, TCRdb re-called the PCR reads, giving one row per CDR3 protein. The sample holds about 500,000 distinct CDR3 sequences; approximately 46% are singletons and the top ten take 12%. This clonotype was sampled from a girl aged 10 to 17 with multiple sclerosis. The V and J genes are TRBV7-9 and TRBJ2-1; 7 nucleotides line up with TRBD2. Sequenced: blood. CDR3 protein: CASSLGGTLYNEQFF. DNA of the CDR3: TGTGCCAGCAGCCTGGGGGGGACCTTGTACAATGAGCAGTTCTTC.